This T cell receptor (beta chain) was retrieved from a study of T-cell memory formation after mild COVID-19. This clonotype was picked up a small number of times. One entry per CDR3 protein, called by TCRdb with MiXCR from the 5' RACE reads. This table has hundreds of thousands of distinct CDR3 sequences, about 24% appearing once. Germline CDR1 and CDR2: SNHLY and FYNNEI. This CDR3 region has 11 residues. V lost 3 bases and J lost 14, with 11 bases in between. This rearrangement joins TRBV2 to TRBJ2-1; D remains ambiguous. The sequence was obtained from an adult woman who had mild COVID-19 (a few samples of this study predate the infection). Cell type and time point are not known. Sequencing was performed on PBMCs or a T cell subset sorted from them (not recorded which). This CDR3 reads CASSDRQRKFF. The CDR3 DNA reads TGTGCCAGCAGTGATCGGCAGAGAAAGTTCTTC. Full variable domain (outside the CDR3, taken from reference TRBV2 and TRBJ2-1): EPEVTQTPSHQVTQMGQEVILRCVPISNHLYFYWYRQILGQKVEFLVSFYNNEISEKSEIFDDQFSVERPDGSNFTLKIRSTKLEDSAMYFCASSDRQRKFFGPGTRLTVL.